A single sample gave rise to the 30 T cell receptor beta chains below, sequenced in a study of glioma-infiltrating T cells. Using RNA template, CDR3s of TCR alpha and beta were amplified with iRepertoire arm-PCR. MiXCR was run by TCRdb on the multiplex PCR reads, yielding one entry per CDR3 protein. The sample shows 400,000 or so distinct CDR3 sequences, roughly two fifths of them seen only once. Sample: glioma tissue, nonneoplastic brain tissue, or PBMCs (not recorded which). Receptors were obtained from a human donor with low-grade glioma or glioblastoma, undergoing nonglioma brain surgery, or in good health (not recorded which).

Concerning this clonotype itself: Sequence at one end of the junction differs from germline and may be a read error. The CDR3 reads CASSLYNSALYF. The CDR3 nucleotides read TGTGCCAGCAGTTTATATAATTCAGCCCTCTACTTT. This chain links TRBV28 with TRBJ1-6; D gene ambiguous. Germline values: CDR1 MDHEN, CDR2 SYDVKM. The CDR3 length is 12 residues.

The rearrangement uses TRBV20-1 and TRBJ2-7, with TRBD2 as a possible D gene (6 bases). Trimming stripped 0 bases from V and 2 bases from J, with 14 bases between. The germline CDR1 and CDR2 sequences are DFQATT and SNEGSKA (reference sequence). The CDR3 extends over 15 amino acids. The CDR3 here is CSAREVAVVPYEQYF. Written as DNA, the CDR3 is TGCAGTGCTAGAGAGGTAGCGGTTGTTCCCTACGAGCAGTACTTC.

This clonotype has at least ten counts. The chain links TRBV15 to TRBJ1-2; the D is unclear. The CDR3 covers 15 residues. The germline CDR1 and CDR2 sequences are LNHNV and YYDKDF (reference sequence). Trimming cost V 0 bases and J 3 bases, with 11 bases left between them. The CDR3 spells CATSRDLGWDYGYTF. The CDR3 coding sequence is TGTGCCACCAGCAGAGATTTGGGGTGGGACTATGGCTACACCTTC.

As regards this clonotype: One end of the junction fails to match germline, which may point to a read error. This chain uses TRBV7-2 with TRBJ2-3; tentatively, D is TRBD2 (6 bases). The germline gives CDR1 SGHTA, CDR2 FQGNSA. This CDR3 spans 17 amino acids. DNA of the CDR3: TGTGTCAGCAGCCTCACGTCGGTACTAGCATCGGCAGATACGCAGTATTTT. Its protein product is CVSSLTSVLASADTQYF.

This clonotype appeared a few times. The V call is TRBV27, the J call TRBJ2-3, with D uncertain. V dropped 6 bases and J dropped 6 bases, with 10 bases sitting between them. CDR1 and CDR2 from the germline V gene are MNHEY and SMNVEV (reference sequence). This CDR3 is 12 amino acids long. The CDR3 nucleotides read TGTGCCAGCAGGAATCCCTATGATACGCAGTATTTT. It codes for CASRNPYDTQYF.

This chain links TRBV24-1 with TRBJ2-7, with 9 bases lining up with TRBD1. The V and J ends lost 4 bases and 5 bases, in that order; junction bases with no gene match: 11. The CDR3 runs 16 residues. Germline V lookup: CDR1 KGHDR, CDR2 SFDVKD. The CDR3 bases are TGTGCCACCAGTGAAAGGTGGGGACAGGGCTTGCACGAGCAGTACTTC. It codes for CATSERWGQGLHEQYF.

This clonotype was seen more than once but under ten times. The rearrangement links TRBV7-2 to TRBJ1-2; no reliable D call. CDR3 length equals 14 residues. Germline CDR1 and CDR2: SGHTA and FQGNSA. V gave up 5 bases and J gave up 2 bases, with 12 bases separating them. CDR3 sequence (DNA): TGTGCCAGCAGCCGTTCGATCCGCAACTATGGCTACACCTTC. This encodes CASSRSIRNYGYTF. Drawing the rest from reference TRBV7-2 and TRBJ1-2, the complete variable domain is GAGVSQSPSNKVTEKGKDVELRCDPISGHTALYWYRQSLGQGLEFLIYFQGNSAPDKSGLPSDRFSAERTGGSVSTLTIQRTQQEDSAVYLCASSRSIRNYGYTFGSGTRLTVV.

Concerning this clonotype: A read error may be the cause here, since a much bigger clone is one base away. As DNA, the CDR3 is TGTGCCAGCAGTGACTCGGGGACAGAAGTCGATGAGCAGTTCTTC. The encoded protein is CASSDSGTEVDEQFF. The chain couples TRBV6-4 to TRBJ2-1, with 7 bases that match TRBD1. CDR1 and CDR2 (germline): MRHNA, SNTAGT. The CDR3 contains 15 residues. V shed 0 bases, J shed 8 bases, and the junction held 7 bases outside the gene matches.

This clonotype appeared once. A much larger clonotype is one base distant, so this may be a read error. The CDR3 ends on some other residue instead of the conserved phenylalanine or tryptophan, so this is likely a read error. The chain carries TRBV29-1 and TRBJ2-3; 8 nucleotides agree with TRBD1. V lost 8 bases, J lost 3 bases, and 7 bases stayed unmatched. Per the germline V gene, CDR1 is SQVTM and CDR2 is ANQGSEA. The length of the CDR3 is 13 residues. CDR3 DNA: TGCAGCCTTGGACAGGGCGGGACAGATACGCAGTATCTT. This translates into CSLGQGGTDTQYL.

Concerning this clonotype itself: This clone may be a read error of a much larger clone one base away. The rearrangement joins TRBV7-3 to TRBJ2-1, with a tentative D call TRBD1 (6 bases). The CDR3 length is 12 residues. Germline CDR1 and CDR2: SGHTA and FQGTGA. The V gene lost 6 bases and the J gene lost 12 bases, with 15 bases spanning the gap. As DNA, the CDR3 is TGTGCCAGCAGTGGGGGCAGGGGATGGCAGTTCTTC. Its protein product is CASSGGRGWQFF.

The genes are TRBV15 and TRBJ1-2, with a weak D call TRBD1 (5 bases). V was shortened by 5 bases and J by 8 bases, with 18 bases between the two germline ends. This CDR3 has 14 amino acids. Germline V gene data show CDR1 as LNHNV and CDR2 as YYDKDF (reference sequence). The DNA of the CDR3 is TGTGCCACCAGCGACCGGAGGGAAGGGGAGGGCTACACCTTC. Its translation: CATSDRREGEGYTF.

About this clonotype itself: A read error may explain this, as a much larger clone is one base away. J is TRBJ2-3 and V is TRBV20-1; the match to TRBD2 covers 9 bases. Germline CDR1 DFQATT, CDR2 SNEGSKA (reference sequence). The CDR3 extends over 14 amino acids. Trimming took 7 bases from V and 5 from J; bases not matched to a gene: 10. The CDR3: CSVRLAGSRDTQYF. CDR3 nucleotide sequence: TGCAGTGTTCGTCTAGCGGGATCCAGAGATACGCAGTATTTT.

This clonotype turned up a few times. V is TRBV28 and J is TRBJ2-7; D possibly corresponds to TRBD1 (6 bases). The CDR3 covers 15 residues. V shed 5 bases and J shed 0 bases, with 14 bases lying between them. Per the germline V gene, CDR1 is MDHEN and CDR2 is SYDVKM. For the CDR3, the DNA is TGTGCCAGCAGTCCCCTTGACAGGCTCTCCTACGAGCAGTACTTC. Its translation is CASSPLDRLSYEQYF.

A remark on this clonotype: A read error may be the cause here, since a much bigger clone is one base away. The chain couples TRBV25-1 to TRBJ1-5, with D perhaps matching TRBD1 (5 bases). The CDR3 loop spans 14 amino acids. V shed 3 bases and J shed 6 bases, with 12 bases lying between them. Germline CDR1 reads MGHDK; CDR2 reads SYGVNS. CDR3 DNA sequence: TGTGCCAGCAGTGAGGTAGGGGTCGGTCAGCCCCAGCATTTT. It specifies CASSEVGVGQPQHF.

In this sample, this clonotype turned up a few times. V and J are TRBV6-1 and TRBJ2-7; D gene ambiguous. CDR3 length: 12 amino acids. The V and J ends lost 10 bases and 2 bases respectively, with 12 bases between them. Germline CDR1 is MNHNS and CDR2 is SASEGT. The CDR3 coding sequence is TGTGCCAACAAGACGGATGCCTACGAGCAGTACTTC. As protein: CANKTDAYEQYF.

The chain is built from TRBV5-4 and TRBJ1-1; D is unclear. The CDR3 is made up of 14 amino acids. Germline V lookup: CDR1 SGHNT, CDR2 YYREEE (reference sequence). V shed 2 bases and J shed 0 bases, with 8 bases lying between them. CDR3 sequence: CASSFQAMNTEAFF. The CDR3 DNA sequence: TGTGCCAGCAGCTTCCAGGCCATGAACACTGAAGCTTTCTTT.

The genes are TRBV2 and TRBJ1-4; D remains ambiguous. The V gene lost 6 bases and the J gene lost 3 bases, with 14 bases spanning the gap. CDR1 SNHLY and CDR2 FYNNEI come from the germline V gene. The CDR3 is 15 amino acids. The CDR3 is CASRRSFGANEKLFF. CDR3 nucleotide sequence: TGTGCCAGCAGGCGCTCGTTTGGAGCTAATGAAAAACTGTTTTTT.

The rearrangement uses TRBV5-4 and TRBJ1-2; 7 nucleotides line up with TRBD1. V gave up 4 bases and J gave up 1 base; unmatched junction bases: 4. The CDR3 covers 14 residues. From germline, CDR1 is SGHNT and CDR2 YYREEE (reference sequence). The CDR3, as DNA: TGTGCCAGCAGCGCCGGGACAGATAACTATGGCTACACCTTC. This codes for CASSAGTDNYGYTF.

This clonotype turned up a few times. This chain connects TRBV20-1 to TRBJ2-1; 12 bases line up with TRBD2. In germline, CDR1 is DFQATT, CDR2 SNEGSKA (reference sequence). The CDR3 loop spans 14 amino acids. V lost 6 bases and J lost 4; bases outside the gene matches: 4. The CDR3 DNA is TGCAGTGCGTCTCTAGCGGGGGGGTACAATGAGCAGTTCTTC. It yields the protein CSASLAGGYNEQFF.

The chain uses TRBV25-1 and TRBJ2-3; no clear D. CDR3 length equals 14 residues. CDR1 is MGHDK and CDR2 is SYGVNS in the germline V gene. Between the trimmed V and J ends, which lost 6 bases and 3 bases, there was a span of 13 bases. CDR3 loop: CASSLTVGTDTQYF. CDR3 in DNA: TGTGCCAGCAGCTTAACGGTGGGGACAGATACGCAGTATTTT.

About this clonotype itself: This could be a read error, since a much larger clone is one nucleotide away. This chain joins TRBV6-6 and TRBJ1-5, with D uncertain. V shed 4 bases and J shed 6 bases, with 7 bases lying between them. This CDR3 has 12 amino acids. Germline V lookup: CDR1 MNHNY, CDR2 SVGAGI (reference sequence). This chain's CDR3 is CASSCSPQPQHF. The CDR3 DNA is TGTGCCAGCAGTTGTTCCCCTCAGCCCCAGCATTTT.

V and J are TRBV20-1 and TRBJ2-7; no reliable D call. Germline V gives CDR1 DFQATT, CDR2 SNEGSKA (reference sequence). The CDR3 loop spans 11 amino acids. V shed 5 bases and J shed 6 bases, with 11 bases lying between them. The chain's CDR3 is CSAGRRPEQYF. In DNA form, the CDR3 reads TGCAGTGCTGGCCGAAGGCCCGAGCAGTACTTC.

The sample holds a few counts of this clonotype. J is TRBJ1-2 and V is TRBV6-1; tentatively, D is TRBD1 (5 bases). Per germline, CDR1 MNHNS and CDR2 SASEGT. The CDR3 is 16 amino acids. Trimming pared 5 bases from V and 0 bases from J, leaving 16 bases between. The CDR3 nucleotides read TGTGCCAGCAGTTTCCCCAGGCGGGACGCTAACTATGGCTACACCTTC. This gives the protein CASSFPRRDANYGYTF.

This clonotype was found a few times. The J gene is TRBJ2-1, the V gene TRBV29-1, with unresolved D. Between the trimmed V and J ends, which lost 7 bases and 1 base, there was a span of 11 bases. CDR1 and CDR2 from the germline V gene are SQVTM and ANQGSEA. This CDR3 region has 13 residues. The CDR3 region has the DNA TGCAGCGGTAGGCCTTTGTCCTACAATGAGCAGTTCTTC. Residues: CSGRPLSYNEQFF.

This clonotype has only a few counts. The CDR3 coding sequence is TGTGCCAGCAGCCCGGACAGGGGGGATACCGGGGAGCTGTTTTTT. It specifies CASSPDRGDTGELFF. The rearrangement uses TRBV7-2 and TRBJ2-2, with 10 bases identical to TRBD1. CDR1 is SGHTA, CDR2 FQGNSA, per germline. J lost 5 bases, V lost 5 bases, and 5 bases had no gene match. CDR3 length: 15 amino acids.

The chain recombines TRBV28 with TRBJ2-7, with TRBD2 identical over 7 bases. The CDR3 is 15 residues long. Germline CDR1 is MDHEN and CDR2 is SYDVKM. V lost 3 bases and J lost 0; bases outside the gene matches: 5. Here the CDR3 reads CASSFSGGSSYEQYF. CDR3 DNA sequence: TGTGCCAGCAGTTTCTCGGGGGGTAGCTCCTACGAGCAGTACTTC.

This clonotype came up a few times. This CDR3 is CASSNLNREASYEQYF. The CDR3 DNA sequence: TGTGCCAGCAGTAATTTAAACAGGGAAGCCTCCTACGAGCAGTACTTC. The chain uses TRBV6-2 or TRBV6-3 and TRBJ2-7; D might be TRBD1 (6 bases). Looked up from germline, CDR1 is MNHEY and CDR2 is SVGEGT. Trimming left V 5 bases short and J 0 bases short, with 17 bases between. The CDR3 consists of 16 residues.

The chain combines TRBV27 with TRBJ2-2; 12 nucleotides align to TRBD2. Germline assignment: CDR1 MNHEY and CDR2 SMNVEV (reference sequence). With V trimmed by 3 bases and J by 0 bases, 5 bases remained unmatched. CDR3 size: 18 residues. This CDR3 reads CASSFLAGGRSNTGELFF. In DNA, the CDR3 is TGTGCCAGCAGTTTCCTAGCGGGAGGGCGCTCGAACACCGGGGAGCTGTTTTTT.

This sequence joins TRBV6-2 or TRBV6-3 and TRBJ1-2, with TRBD1 matching over 11 bases. The CDR3 totals 15 residues. CDR1 and CDR2 (germline): MNHEY, SVGEGT. V lost 5 bases to trimming and J lost 8 bases; unmatched junction nucleotides: 10. The CDR3 is CASSQSGQGAKGYTF. CDR3 DNA sequence: TGTGCCAGCAGTCAATCAGGACAGGGGGCAAAAGGCTACACCTTC.

This clonotype showed up just a few times. V is TRBV3-1 and J is TRBJ2-1, with 10 bases matching TRBD2. With 5 bases clipped from V and 8 bases from J, the junction kept 18 bases outside the gene matches. CDR3 size: 18 residues. Germline V gene data show CDR1 as LGHDT and CDR2 as YNNKEL (reference sequence). CDR3 coding DNA: TGTGCCAGCAGCTTAATGAATACTCCGGGACTAGCGTTGGATGAGCAGTTCTTC. It yields the protein CASSLMNTPGLALDEQFF.